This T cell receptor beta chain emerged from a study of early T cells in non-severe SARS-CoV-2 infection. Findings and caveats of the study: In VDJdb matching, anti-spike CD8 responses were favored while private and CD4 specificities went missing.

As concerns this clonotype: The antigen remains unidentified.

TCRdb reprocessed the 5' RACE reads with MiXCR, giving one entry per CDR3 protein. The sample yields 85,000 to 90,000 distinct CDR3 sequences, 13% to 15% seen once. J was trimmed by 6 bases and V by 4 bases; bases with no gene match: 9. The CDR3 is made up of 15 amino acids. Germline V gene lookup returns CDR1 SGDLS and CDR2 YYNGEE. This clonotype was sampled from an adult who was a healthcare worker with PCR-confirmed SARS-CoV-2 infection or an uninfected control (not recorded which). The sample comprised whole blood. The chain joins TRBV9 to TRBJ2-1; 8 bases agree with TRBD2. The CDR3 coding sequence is TGTGCCAGCAGCTCCGAGGGACTAGTAGGCAATGAGCAGTTCTTC. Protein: CASSSEGLVGNEQFF.